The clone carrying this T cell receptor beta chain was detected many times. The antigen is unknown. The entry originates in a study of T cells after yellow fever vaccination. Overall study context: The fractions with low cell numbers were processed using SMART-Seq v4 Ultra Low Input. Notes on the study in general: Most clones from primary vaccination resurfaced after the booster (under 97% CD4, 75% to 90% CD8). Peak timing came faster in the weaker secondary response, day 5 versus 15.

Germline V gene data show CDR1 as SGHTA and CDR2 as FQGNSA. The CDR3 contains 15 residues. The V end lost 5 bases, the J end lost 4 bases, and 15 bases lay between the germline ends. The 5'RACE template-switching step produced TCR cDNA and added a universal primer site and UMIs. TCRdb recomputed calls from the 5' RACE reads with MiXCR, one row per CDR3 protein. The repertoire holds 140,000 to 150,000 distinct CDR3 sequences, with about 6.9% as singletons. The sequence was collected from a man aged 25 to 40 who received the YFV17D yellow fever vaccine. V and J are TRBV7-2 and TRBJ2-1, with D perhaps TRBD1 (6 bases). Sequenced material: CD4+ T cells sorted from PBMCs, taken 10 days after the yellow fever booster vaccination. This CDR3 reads CASSPRTDRYNEQFF. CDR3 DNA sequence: TGTGCCAGCAGCCCCCGGACGGACAGATACAATGAGCAGTTCTTC.